This T cell receptor beta chain was observed in a study of T cell changes during pregnancy in multiple sclerosis (dated by TCRdb to about 2019). About the investigation overall: Changes in the T cell repertoire over the course of pregnancy were examined in this study in women with multiple sclerosis.

At the junction V is shortened by 5 bases and J by 5 bases; bases outside the gene matches: 10. The CDR3 sequence holds 16 residues, the cysteine and phenylalanine included. Kept here is only the CDR3 DNA, which spans 48 bases and is read in frame from base 1. Via the germline V gene, CDR1 is MDHEN and CDR2 SYDVKM. Libraries were built with the immunoSEQ multiplex PCR assay. TCRdb stores this immuneACCESS table with in-frame sequences only. Part of the clones is absent; in the studies checked, under half of the shortfall reflects unresolved V genes, and no reason is known for the rest. This sample has roughly 38,000 clones in its table, and 90% to 95% of those were observed once. Of the sample, 8.1% is held by the ten largest clones. In the case of this clone: It lacks a known antigen. No much larger clone exists at a distance of one base, and base qualities are not known.

The sequence came from a female donor with multiple sclerosis, enrolled in a pregnancy study. This specimen consisted of CD8+ T cells from peripheral blood mononuclear cells, obtained in the third trimester of pregnancy. Recombination connected TRBV28 to TRBJ2-7; 12 bases in the junction line up with TRBD1. Here is the DNA: TGTGCCAGCAGTCCACGTAAGGGACAGGGGGCCAACGAGCAGTACTTC. It codes for CASSPRKGQGANEQYF.